Presented here are 2 T cell receptor beta chains from one specimen sequenced in a study of regulatory T cells in long-lasting Graves disease. Assembly of TCR beta libraries relied on iRepertoire HTBI primers together with Arm-PCR of CDR3 regions. One entry per CDR3 protein, called by TCRdb with MiXCR from the multiplex PCR reads. The table records a few hundred thousand distinct CDR3 sequences, approximately 15% of them present only once. The time point denotes: newly diagnosed GD, antithyroid drugs for less than 3 months. PBMCs provided the RNA from which the TCR library was made. Another study also made use of these data, one on T cells in Graves' hyperthyroidism and ophthalmopathy.

This specimen consisted of peripheral blood mononuclear cells (PBMCs), obtained at new diagnosis, from a patient treated with antithyroid drugs. These receptor sequences come from a man aged 35-49 years with Graves disease.

This clonotype was detected many times. The J gene is TRBJ1-5, the V gene TRBV20-1; D is unresolved. This CDR3 has 12 residues. Per germline, CDR1 DFQATT and CDR2 SNEGSKA (reference sequence). Trimming stripped 6 bases from V and 5 bases from J, with 11 bases between. In DNA, the CDR3 is TGCAGTGCCCTCGGCGGTGATCAGCCCCAGCATTTT. It is translated as CSALGGDQPQHF.

This clonotype has at least ten counts. The rearrangement uses TRBV2 and TRBJ1-6; 9 bases map to TRBD1. The J segment lost 6 bases and the V segment lost 7 bases, leaving 1 base of the junction unmatched. Germline loops: CDR1 SNHLY, CDR2 FYNNEI. The length of the CDR3 is 13 residues. CDR3 nucleotides: TGTGCCAGCATGGACAGGGGTAATTCACCCCTCCACTTT. Its translation: CASMDRGNSPLHF.